The next 31 T cell receptor beta chains were all read from a single sample in a study of OX40 agonist ivuxolimab in advanced cancers. Only in-frame clones appear in the TCRdb table, and some are missing; sequencing was by immunoSEQ multiplex PCR. The sample holds about 51,000 clones, more than 70% seen once. The sequences come from CD4+ or CD8+ T cells sorted from blood, collected in a trial of the OX40 agonist ivuxolimab. These TCRs come from an adult with an advanced solid tumor such as melanoma, head and neck, liver or kidney cancer.

V is TRBV6-1 and J is TRBJ1-2; 8 nucleotides match TRBD1. The CDR3 spans 15 residues. V gave up 5 bases and J gave up 2 bases; unmatched junction bases: 7. Germline V CDR1 and CDR2: MNHNS, SASEGT. CDR3 loop: CASSLQGGGNYGYTF. The CDR3 DNA reads TGTGCCAGCAGTCTACAGGGGGGGGGCAACTATGGCTACACCTTC.

This clone has a handful of counts. This chain connects TRBV6-1 to TRBJ1-3; 8 bases are a match to TRBD1. V was pared by 5 bases and J by 3 bases, with 3 bases of the junction left unmatched. CDR1 is MNHNS and CDR2 is SASEGT in the germline V gene. The length of the CDR3 is 14 residues. DNA for the CDR3: TGTGCCAGCAGTCAGGACAGGGTTGGAAACACCATATATTTT. Its protein is CASSQDRVGNTIYF.

The CDR3 DNA is TGCGCCAGCAGCCAAGGGAGAGGGCGGCCAGATACGCAGTATTTT. It specifies CASSQGRGRPDTQYF. The chain joins TRBV4-1 to TRBJ2-3; possibly TRBD2 for D (5 bases). In germline, CDR1 is MGHRA, CDR2 YSYEKL. The CDR3 is 15 residues long. Trimming took off 1 base at V and 4 bases at J, with 12 bases between the two ends.

Turning to this clone: Germline is not matched at one junction end, which may reflect a read error. The chain combines TRBV19 with TRBJ1-5; TRBD1 might be the D (5 bases). The CDR3 runs 15 residues. The germline gives CDR1 LNHDA, CDR2 SQIVND (reference sequence). The CDR3 sequence: CASSIVGDEDQPQHF. The CDR3 DNA reads TGTGCCAGTAGCATAGTGGGGGACGAGGATCAGCCCCAGCATTTT.

The rearrangement links TRBV2 to TRBJ2-4; TRBD1 might be the D (5 bases). The CDR3 consists of 11 residues. The germline V gene has CDR1 SNHLY and CDR2 FYNNEI. V shed 6 bases and J shed 11 bases, with 11 bases lying between them. CDR3 sequence (DNA): TGTGCCAGCAGCTCCAGGGCCCTTCAGTACTTC. The encoded protein is CASSSRALQYF. Filled out from reference TRBV2 and TRBJ2-4, the complete variable domain reads EPEVTQTPSHQVTQMGQEVILRCVPISNHLYFYWYRQILGQKVEFLVSFYNNEISEKSEIFDDQFSVERPDGSNFTLKIRSTKLEDSAMYFCASSSRALQYFGAGTRLSVL.

The chain couples TRBV6-1 to TRBJ2-3; no clear D. This CDR3 spans 14 amino acids. Per germline, CDR1 MNHNS and CDR2 SASEGT. V lost 3 bases and J 2 bases, leaving 9 bases between the germline ends. The CDR3 DNA reads TGTGCCAGCAGTGAGCACAGCTACACAGATACGCAGTATTTT. Its translation: CASSEHSYTDTQYF.

This clone was seen a single time. One end of the junction fails to match germline, which may point to a read error. This chain connects TRBV2 to TRBJ2-1; a weak D match, TRBD2 (5 bases). The V gene's germline CDR1 is SNHLY and CDR2 FYNNEI. The CDR3 is made up of 16 amino acids. The CDR3 loop is CASSEGLTSSYNEQFF. CDR3 sequence (DNA): TGTGCCAGCAGCGAAGGACTGACAAGCTCCTACAATGAGCAGTTCTTC.

The rearrangement uses TRBV6-5 and TRBJ1-2, with 10 bases that match TRBD1. J gave up 7 bases and V 5 bases, and 4 bases lay outside the gene matches. The CDR3 is 13 amino acids. The V gene's germline CDR1 is MNHEY and CDR2 SVGAGI. The CDR3, as DNA: TGTGCCAGCAGTCTCCGGGACAGGGGTGGCTACACCTTC. This encodes CASSLRDRGGYTF.

In this sample, this clone turned up once. The chain is built from TRBV19 and TRBJ2-4; TRBD2 might be the D (6 bases). Per germline, CDR1 LNHDA and CDR2 SQIVND (reference sequence). Trimming cost V 7 bases and J 3 bases, with 16 bases left between them. CDR3 length: 15 residues. CDR3 sequence: CASTPGRSGKNIQYF. CDR3 DNA sequence: TGTGCCAGTACTCCAGGCCGTAGCGGCAAAAACATTCAGTACTTC.

V gene TRBV28 combines with J gene TRBJ2-7; 9 bases are a match to TRBD1. Germline CDR1 MDHEN, CDR2 SYDVKM. The V and J ends lost 7 bases and 6 bases, in that order; junction bases with no gene match: 10. The CDR3 length is 14 residues. CDR3 region: CASNTRTGVGEQYF. The CDR3 bases are TGTGCCAGCAACACCCGGACAGGGGTGGGCGAGCAGTACTTC.

V and J are TRBV30 and TRBJ1-5; TRBD1 agrees at 7 bases. V was clipped by 4 bases and J by 0 bases; unmatched bases: 6. Looked up from germline, CDR1 is GTSNPN and CDR2 is SVGIG (reference sequence). This CDR3 contains 15 residues. The CDR3: CAWNTGAYSNQPQHF. In nucleotides, the CDR3 is TGTGCCTGGAACACAGGGGCCTATAGCAATCAGCCCCAGCATTTT.

This clone was recorded a few times. The chain joins TRBV5-8 to TRBJ1-6; possibly TRBD1 for D (6 bases). In germline, CDR1 is SGHTS, CDR2 YDEGEE. V lost 1 base to trimming and J lost 7 bases, with 12 bases between them. The length of the CDR3 is 15 residues. The CDR3 bases are TGTGCCAGCAGCTTGTTGGGGGCTGAAAATTCACCCCTCCACTTT. Its protein is CASSLLGAENSPLHF.

The rearrangement uses TRBV15 and TRBJ2-2; 9 positions match TRBD2. After removal of 7 bases from V and 5 bases from J, the junction contained 11 bases not matched to a gene. Germline V gives CDR1 LNHNV, CDR2 YYDKDF (reference sequence). CDR3 length: 16 residues. The CDR3 DNA reads as TGTGCCACCACCCGGCGGGGGGGGCGCGGAACCGGGGAGCTGTTTTTT. Translating it yields CATTRRGGRGTGELFF.

This chain uses TRBV28 with TRBJ1-6; 7 bases fit TRBD1. Per germline, CDR1 MDHEN and CDR2 SYDVKM. Trimming took 5 bases from V and 7 from J; bases not matched to a gene: 14. The CDR3 spans 17 residues. The CDR3 DNA reads as TGTGCCAGCAGTGTACGACAGGGTTCCCCAAAAAATTCACCCCTCCACTTT. Translated: CASSVRQGSPKNSPLHF. The whole variable domain, filled in from reference TRBV28 and TRBJ1-6, reads DVKVTQSSRYLVKRTGEKVFLECVQDMDHENMFWYRQDPGLGLRLIYFSYDVKMKEKGDIPEGYSVSREKKERFSLILESASTNQTSMYLCASSVRQGSPKNSPLHFGNGTRLTVT.

The chain has TRBV4-1 and TRBJ1-2; possibly TRBD1 for D (5 bases). The CDR3 is 16 amino acids. V gave up 0 bases and J gave up 6 bases, with 17 bases separating them. Germline V lookup: CDR1 MGHRA, CDR2 YSYEKL. The CDR3 DNA follows: TGCGCCAGCAGCCAAGAGGGGGACCCCATCAGAAATGGCTACACCTTC. It codes for CASSQEGDPIRNGYTF.

DNA of the CDR3: TGTGCCAGCAGCTTAATGGTGGCTAGCGGGGATCGCACAGATACGCAGTATTTT. Translation: CASSLMVASGDRTDTQYF. The V call is TRBV7-6, the J call TRBJ2-3; TRBD2 matches 9 bases. The length of the CDR3 is 18 residues. Per germline, CDR1 SGHVS and CDR2 FNYEAQ. V lost 2 bases, J lost 1 base, and 10 bases stayed unmatched.

The gene calls are TRBV18 and TRBJ2-3; weak D call: TRBD1 (6 bases). The CDR3 loop spans 15 amino acids. Trimming took off 6 bases at V and 2 bases at J, with 15 bases between the two ends. Germline CDR1 and CDR2: KGHSH and LQKENI. In DNA form, the CDR3 reads TGTGCCAGCTCGCACGACAGGAGCTACACAGATACGCAGTATTTT. The encoded protein is CASSHDRSYTDTQYF. Drawing the rest from reference TRBV18 and TRBJ2-3, the complete variable domain is NAGVMQNPRHLVRRRGQEARLRCSPMKGHSHVYWYRQLPEEGLKFMVYLQKENIIDESGMPKERFSAEFPKEGPSILRIQQVVRGDSAAYFCASSHDRSYTDTQYFGPGTRLTVL.

The V and J genes are TRBV4-2 and TRBJ2-1; 11 bases line up with TRBD2. Germline V gene sequence: CDR1 LGHNA, CDR2 YNFKEQ. This CDR3 is 14 amino acids long. J was trimmed by 9 bases and V by 3 bases; bases with no gene match: 4. The CDR3 DNA reads TGTGCCAGCAGCCATAGCGGGAGGGTAAGTGAGCAGTTCTTC. Residues: CASSHSGRVSEQFF.

The chain couples TRBV13 to TRBJ1-1; D remains ambiguous. V lost 1 base, J lost 0 bases, and 12 bases lay in between. Germline loops: CDR1 PRHDT, CDR2 FYEKMQ (reference sequence). The CDR3 has 16 residues. The CDR3 loop is CASSLDGHRVNTEAFF. CDR3 DNA sequence: TGTGCCAGCAGCTTAGACGGCCATAGGGTGAACACTGAAGCTTTCTTT.

This chain joins TRBV5-1 and TRBJ2-7, with a tentative D call TRBD1 (5 bases). Germline V gene sequence: CDR1 SGHRS, CDR2 YFSETQ. V was cut by 5 bases and J by 2 bases, with 17 bases left in between. CDR3 size: 15 residues. As DNA, the CDR3 is TGCGCCAGCAGGATAGATCAGGGAAGGACCTACGAGCAGTACTTC. It encodes CASRIDQGRTYEQYF.

The V call is TRBV5-8, the J call TRBJ2-5; 7 bases fit TRBD1. Germline CDR1 SGHTS, CDR2 YDEGEE. The CDR3 spans 15 residues. The V segment lost 1 base and the J segment 5 bases; nucleotides outside the gene matches: 8. CDR3 coding DNA: TGTGCCAGCAGCTTGACCCTACAGGGGTGGGAGACCCAGTACTTC. Translation gives CASSLTLQGWETQYF.

The chain uses TRBV7-2 and TRBJ2-3; D is uncertain. The CDR3 extends over 12 amino acids. The germline V gene encodes CDR1 SGHTA and CDR2 FQGNSA. The V gene lost 5 bases and the J gene lost 5 bases, with 8 bases spanning the gap. DNA of the CDR3: TGTGCCAGCAGCCTGGTCAGAGATACGCAGTATTTT. This encodes CASSLVRDTQYF.

The gene calls are TRBV5-4 and TRBJ2-5, with 8 nucleotides matching TRBD2. The CDR3 runs to 17 residues. CDR1 is SGHNT and CDR2 is YYREEE in the germline V gene (reference sequence). J gave up 1 base and V 0 bases, and 8 bases lay outside the gene matches. CDR3 loop: CASSLGVAGGPQETQYF. The DNA of the CDR3 is TGTGCCAGCAGCTTGGGGGTCGCGGGGGGACCCCAAGAGACCCAGTACTTC.

The chain is built from TRBV7-3 and TRBJ2-1; D possibly corresponds to TRBD1 (6 bases). The length of the CDR3 is 13 residues. V lost 5 bases and J lost 4, with 9 bases in between. The V gene's germline CDR1 is SGHTA and CDR2 FQGTGA. CDR3 coding DNA: TGTGCCAGCAGCCCGGGACAATACAATGAGCAGTTCTTC. Translation gives CASSPGQYNEQFF. Combining the CDR3 with reference TRBV7-3 and TRBJ2-1 gives the whole variable domain GAGVSQTPSNKVTEKGKYVELRCDPISGHTALYWYRQSLGQGPEFLIYFQGTGAADDSGLPNDRFFAVRPEGSVSTLKIQRTERGDSAVYLCASSPGQYNEQFFGPGTRLTVL.

V is TRBV15 and J is TRBJ2-1; 7 nucleotides match TRBD2. This CDR3 is built from 15 residues. The germline gives CDR1 LNHNV, CDR2 YYDKDF (reference sequence). The trim removed 1 base at V and 1 base at J, leaving 1 base unmatched. The CDR3 here is CATSRGGGSYNEQFF. CDR3 DNA: TGTGCCACCAGCAGAGGCGGGGGTTCCTACAATGAGCAGTTCTTC.

The V gene is TRBV7-9, the J gene TRBJ2-5; no reliable D call. From germline, CDR1 is SEHNR and CDR2 FQNEAQ (reference sequence). Trimming removed 1 base from V and 5 bases from J, with 5 bases in between. CDR3 size: 12 residues. CDR3 coding DNA: TGTGCCAGCAGCTTAGGGGTGGAGACCCAGTACTTC. It encodes CASSLGVETQYF. Drawing the rest from reference TRBV7-9 and TRBJ2-5, the complete variable domain is DTGVSQNPRHKITKRGQNVTFRCDPISEHNRLYWYRQTLGQGPEFLTYFQNEAQLEKSRLLSDRFSAERPKGSFSTLEIQRTEQGDSAMYLCASSLGVETQYFGPGTRLLVL.

The V and J genes are TRBV6-1 and TRBJ1-4, with D unresolved. This CDR3 region has 15 residues. Germline CDR1 MNHNS, CDR2 SASEGT. The CDR3 bases are TGTGCAAGCCTGACCCCAAGGCAATCGGTTGAAAAACTGTTTTTT. It is translated as CASLTPRQSVEKLFF.

V usage is TRBV7-9 and J usage is TRBJ2-7; TRBD1 matches at 9 bases. V lost 5 bases to trimming and J lost 4 bases; unmatched junction nucleotides: 6. The CDR3 spans 14 residues. Germline V CDR1 and CDR2: SEHNR, FQNEAQ (reference sequence). CDR3 protein: CASSLWDREYEQYF. Written as DNA, the CDR3 is TGTGCCAGCAGCCTGTGGGACAGGGAATACGAGCAGTACTTC.

This chain uses TRBV15 with TRBJ2-7, with 11 bases aligning to TRBD1. The germline gives CDR1 LNHNV, CDR2 YYDKDF (reference sequence). The CDR3 has 16 residues. J gave up 5 bases and V 3 bases, and 9 bases lay outside the gene matches. In nucleotides, the CDR3 is TGTGCCACCAGCAGGCGTGTTGGGACAGGGGGTCACGAGCAGTACTTC. Translating gives CATSRRVGTGGHEQYF.

This chain links TRBV6-5 with TRBJ2-7; possible D gene TRBD1, 6 bases. The length of the CDR3 is 15 residues. Trimming shortened V by 6 bases and J by 0 bases, and 15 bases separated the two germline ends. Germline V gene data show CDR1 as MNHEY and CDR2 as SVGAGI. The CDR3 DNA follows: TGTGCCAGCAGCTTATCCGACAGGAGCTCCTACGAGCAGTACTTC. This sequence encodes CASSLSDRSSYEQYF.

The chain is built from TRBV10-2 and TRBJ1-5, with D maybe TRBD1 (6 bases). Trimming took 2 bases from V and 3 from J, leaving 11 bases between them. Per the germline V gene, CDR1 is WSHSY and CDR2 is SAAADI. This CDR3 has 15 amino acids. DNA for the CDR3: TGCGCCAGCAGTGAGATACAGGGTTACAATCAGCCCCAGCATTTT. Its translation is CASSEIQGYNQPQHF.